Below, one T cell receptor beta chain is given with its context. Its binding antigen is unknown. Base qualities are not recorded, but no much larger clone differs from it by a single base. This record comes from a study of cytomegalovirus exposure and HLA in healthy donors (dated by TCRdb to about 2017). As for the study more broadly: An earlier analysis of several hundred of the donors reported 276 Gb of sequence data and 95 million to 140 million unique TCR beta sequences obtained from about 179 million T cells. An early release covering roughly 580 HLA-typed donors comprised 250 to 350 gigabases of sequencing data and roughly 85 million unique TCR sequences. Among the approximately 400 genotyped donors, around 81% belonged to the genetic ancestry cluster associated with self-reported Caucasian donors. The study was designed to test whether signatures of past pathogen exposure could be identified by cataloging public T cell receptors. The study used immunosequencing to profile the T cell repertoires of approximately 650 subjects and linked those repertoires to cytomegalovirus serostatus. A separate validation cohort of about 110 different subjects was used in addition to the approximately 640-subject first cohort. To predict cytomegalovirus infection status, the study brought together high-throughput TCR immunosequencing, statistical association of individual TCRs with disease status, and machine learning. In a later analysis, previously published TCR beta repertoires from 666 donors were re-analyzed and high-resolution HLA genotyping was added so that TCR occurrence patterns could be studied. In the later analysis, no new phenotypic data were used to find candidate immune exposures; instead, reliance was placed on TCR beta sequences and their occurrence across donors. An earlier analysis of approximately 500 of the donors applied high-throughput TCR beta sequencing to assess whether each TCR beta V gene segment acted as functional or pseudogenic. Donor age, sex, ethnicity and CMV serostatus were compiled together with the repertoire data. Genome-wide SNP genotypes for about 65% of the 666 donors were used in a later genetic analysis, which treated that subset as a discovery cohort. All discovery cohort repertoires had been generated on a single sequencing platform. HLA typing covered class I and class II loci at four-digit resolution. The number of donors typed differed by locus, with roughly 629-640 for A, B, C, DRB1 and DQB1, around 500 for DQA1, 600 to 610 for DPA1, and some 470 for DPB1. Because of strong linkage in the cohort, five DR-DQ haplotypes were treated as single units for association and clustering. Across some 400 genotyped donors of the cohort, an average of about 240,000 unique TCR beta nucleotide sequences per donor were sequenced, and 15% to 20% of those sequences were non-productive. The research as a whole found: Correlated functional status among segregating V segments might be attributable to linkage disequilibrium, but an unknown experimental factor could not be ruled out. Roughly uniform sequencing depth across donors was assumed in presence/absence analyses, although this assumption may not hold. In an earlier analysis of under 600 of the donors, most TCR beta V segments were observed in productive rearrangements about 87% or about 30% of the time, broadly matching IMGT annotations. A few of the identified cytomegalovirus-associated TCR beta chains were confirmed in vitro to be specific for cytomegalovirus antigens. According to a later analysis, most CMV-associated TCR beta chains appeared to be HLA-restricted, and the HLA associations seemed to be driven largely by CMV exposure. Several of the top co-occurrence clusters appeared to be linked to parvovirus B19, influenza, CMV and Epstein-Barr virus, according to a later analysis. In this cohort, only TCR beta chains were sequenced, and detectable features were limited by the absence of alpha or paired-chain data. Most TCR sequences were observed very rarely across donors, whereas some public TCRs were present in many individuals. When HLA alleles, especially DR and DQ, strongly co-occurred, attributing TCR associations to individual alleles was difficult. Specific HLA alleles were associated with 16,951 TCR beta sequences at a false discovery rate of 0.05 in a later analysis. Because counts were too low, seventeen rarely observed V segments, including chromosome 9 orphons, were excluded from the earlier analysis of under 650 of the donors. The classifier was reported to diagnose cytomegalovirus status with high specificity and sensitivity in both the original and validation cohorts. The 87-base-pair reads could not distinguish some IMGT-functional V segments, including TRBV6-2 and TRBV6-3, so those segments were excluded. The study listed approximately 160 TCR beta chains as associated with cytomegalovirus. In a later analysis, HLA-associated TCR beta chains were found to be more clonally expanded and to have lower generation probabilities than equally common non-associated chains. Because HLA typing was missing for some donors at each locus, association tests included only the typed subset. A later genetic analysis associated a missense DCLRE1C variant with V-gene and J-gene trimming of TCR beta chains, and an independent cohort replicated the association. A group of highly shared sequence variants was considered likely to be a technical artifact of the sequencing pipeline. It was suggested by the authors that the approach could potentially be generalized to other disease states and immunological phenotypes. A further reported finding was that TCR beta sequences accurately predicted the HLA-A and HLA-B alleles for most subjects in the first cohort. Immune exposure information for the cohort was limited to CMV serostatus. According to a later genetic analysis, donors in an Asian-associated ancestry cluster had fewer N-insertions in productive TCRs than the approximately 700-donor mean. A later analysis found that TCR association rates varied across HLA loci, with DRB1 alleles showing the most associated TCRs and HLA-C alleles the fewest.

In the germline V gene (reference sequence), CDR1 corresponds to SEHNR and CDR2 to FQNEAQ. The germline V end is reduced by 5 bases and the J end by 9 bases; junction bases left unmatched: 4. The CDR3 runs 12 amino acids, cysteine and phenylalanine included. The kept DNA is CDR3 alone, 36 bases in frame from the first base. The library came from the immunoSEQ multiplex PCR assay. The multiplex PCR relied on a mix of 60 forward primers for TCR Vbeta segments and 13 reverse primers for TCR Jbeta segments. The CDR3 region of rearranged TCR beta genes was amplified from genomic DNA by a multiplex PCR assay. The amplified TCR beta libraries were sequenced on the Illumina HiSeq System as 87-base-pair reads. The paper's processing steps were these. A later analysis counted about 76 million unique TCR beta chains across the 650 to 700 repertoires, and some 11 million of these chains were shared by at least two donors. Raw reads were error-corrected and collapsed into unique sequences by a nearest-neighbor algorithm in which closely related sequences were merged to remove PCR and sequencing errors. To assign V, D and J gene segments, CDR3 sequences were aligned to IMGT reference sequences. For a sequence to be retained, a match of at least six nucleotides to both a V gene segment and a J gene segment was required. Rearrangements were called productive when the CDR3 lacked stop codons and stayed in frame with V and J; all others were non-productive. CDR3 was defined by IMGT convention, running from the second conserved V-encoded cysteine to the conserved J-encoded phenylalanine. The earlier analysis of some 550 of the donors excluded any sequence lacking an unambiguous match to a single V gene segment. In an earlier analysis of some 590 of the donors, V segments were called functional above 56.7% productive rearrangements and were called segregating when the between-donor standard deviation exceeded 5%. A statistical classification framework was built to diagnose cytomegalovirus status from the catalog of TCR beta chain sequences. In a later analysis, TCR nucleotide sequences were compared against IMGT/GENE-DB human TR gene sequences so that V and J genes could be assigned. Using the TCRdist pipeline, a later analysis assigned CDR3 sequences along with most-parsimonious VDJ recombination scenarios. In a later analysis, every TCR beta chain was defined by the combination of its CDR3 amino acid sequence and its V-gene family, and reads without a unique V-gene family were dropped. A later analysis removed nearly 600 highly shared, low-generation-probability nucleotide sequences to deal with suspected cross-contamination and a sequencing artifact. In a later analysis, a clonal expansion index for each public chain was calculated from normalized within-repertoire ranks of inferred template counts. In a later analysis, generation probabilities were computed with a VDJ recombination model fitted to out-of-frame rearrangements, and the resulting probabilities were checked against IGoR. A later analysis scored TCR-TCR, TCR-HLA and TCR-CMV co-occurrence with hypergeometric tests, applying a repertoire-size bias correction to TCR pairs. A later analysis estimated false discovery rates by permuting HLA or CMV assignments 20 times. In a later analysis, co-occurring TCRs were grouped using DBSCAN, and TCRdist sequence similarity was added for clustering within HLA-allele-positive subsets. Repertoires with fewer than 30,000 or more than 120,000 public chains were left out of co-occurrence clustering, as were five repertoires with anomalous nucleotide sharing. TCRdb took this table from immuneACCESS and kept in-frame rearrangements with V and J called. Such tables lack part of the clones; where checked against another copy, unresolved V genes explain under half of the gap, and the rest is unexplained. The V and J calls and clone size are taken from that table; D and trimming were inferred from the DNA. The sample includes over 100,000 clones, with over 60% observed a single time. The ten largest clones take up 4% to 5.5% of the sample.

The cohort was made up of roughly 670 healthy bone marrow donors. All cohort members were sampled while nominally healthy, although unrecorded immune exposures were likely present. The donor tested CMV seropositive and was one of the 289 seropositive cohort members. Every donor gave a peripheral blood sample, and the peripheral blood mononuclear cells from that sample were used for TCR beta sequencing. The Qiagen DNeasy Blood Extraction Kit was used to extract genomic DNA from the blood cell samples. Sequencing input: PBMCs. This TCR derives from a man aged 25-45 years in good health and CMV-seropositive. The chain is assembled from TRBV7-9 and TRBJ2-4; TRBD1 lines up with 7 middle nucleotides. The DNA is TGTGCCAGCAGCCCGGGACAGATCATTCAGTACTTC. This translates into CASSPGQIIQYF.